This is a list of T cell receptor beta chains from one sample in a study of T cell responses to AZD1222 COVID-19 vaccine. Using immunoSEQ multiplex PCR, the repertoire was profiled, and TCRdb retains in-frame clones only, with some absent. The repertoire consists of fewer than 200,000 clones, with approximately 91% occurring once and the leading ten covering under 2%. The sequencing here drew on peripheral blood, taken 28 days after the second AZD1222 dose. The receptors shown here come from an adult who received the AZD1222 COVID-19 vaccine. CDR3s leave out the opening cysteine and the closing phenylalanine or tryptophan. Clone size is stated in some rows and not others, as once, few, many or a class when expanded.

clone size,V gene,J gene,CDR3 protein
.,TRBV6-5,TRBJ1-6,ASSYSVYSPLH
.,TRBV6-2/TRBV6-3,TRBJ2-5,ASSYPETQY
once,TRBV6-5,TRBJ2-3,ASARGLDSDTQY
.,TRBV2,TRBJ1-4,ASRRTGGDNEKLF
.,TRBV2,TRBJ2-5,ASSEAVQETQY
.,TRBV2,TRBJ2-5,ASSDKRLPQETQY
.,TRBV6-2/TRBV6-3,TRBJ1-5,ASSQGGGGNQPQH
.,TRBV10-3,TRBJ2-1,AISEFQQQF
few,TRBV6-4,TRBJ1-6,ASTPTDSSYNSPLH
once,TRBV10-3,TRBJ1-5,AISAGLPETQPQH
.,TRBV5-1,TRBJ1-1,ASSRDRGRQNTEAF
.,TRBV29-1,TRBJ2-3,SVGSLGGTDTQY
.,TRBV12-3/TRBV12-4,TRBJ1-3,ASSLRAGNTIY
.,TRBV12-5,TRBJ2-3,ASGLVVSYTDTQY
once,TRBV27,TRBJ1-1,ASSWTTPLINTEAF
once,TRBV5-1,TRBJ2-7,ASKKQGGVSYEQY
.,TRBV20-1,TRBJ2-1,SASSTSGRALVNEQF
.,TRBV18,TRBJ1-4,ASSSYQGEKLF
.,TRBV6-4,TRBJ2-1,ASSDRGGANEQF
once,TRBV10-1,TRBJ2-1,ASSLGGLAGKVQF
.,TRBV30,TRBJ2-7,AWNLKGTSSYEQY
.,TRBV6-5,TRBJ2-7,ASSLSGRAYEQY
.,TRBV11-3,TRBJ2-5,ASSLDGSSQETQY
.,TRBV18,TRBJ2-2,ASSLRQGATGELF
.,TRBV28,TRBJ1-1,ASMGGLGTEAF
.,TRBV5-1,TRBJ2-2,ASRRGTSWTGELF
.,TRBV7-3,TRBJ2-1,ASSPNRYEQF
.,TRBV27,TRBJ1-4,ASRRGTEVEKLF
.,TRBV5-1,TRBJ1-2,ASSKTADGYT
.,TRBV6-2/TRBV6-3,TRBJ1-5,ASSSTGGRNQPQH
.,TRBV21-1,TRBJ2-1,ASLTGTDYNEQF
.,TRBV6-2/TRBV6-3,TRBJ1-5,ASSPRFTGKGNQPQH
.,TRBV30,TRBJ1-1,ACDKGGTEAF
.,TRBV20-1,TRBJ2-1,SAILYNEQF
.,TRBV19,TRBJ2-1,ASSPGVGSGASSYNEQF
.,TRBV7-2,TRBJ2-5,ASSVGQGTQY
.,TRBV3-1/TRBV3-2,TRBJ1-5,ASRGGVNQPQH
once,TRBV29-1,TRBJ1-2,SVEGGRTRGYT
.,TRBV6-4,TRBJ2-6,ASSPTGNSGANVLT
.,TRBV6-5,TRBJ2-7,ASSYWQGSYEQY
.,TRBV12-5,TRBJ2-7,ASGLGANRVAYEQY
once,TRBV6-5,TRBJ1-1,ASSYTYHTEAF
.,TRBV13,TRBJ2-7,ASSHIAGNEQY
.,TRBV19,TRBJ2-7,ASSIGRQGLLDEQY
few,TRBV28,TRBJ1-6,ASSPLAGNYNSPLH
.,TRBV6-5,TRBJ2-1,ASSRRNEQF
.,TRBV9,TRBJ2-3,ASSVTGTRTDTQY
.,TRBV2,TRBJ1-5,ASSGQEENQPQH
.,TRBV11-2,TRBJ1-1,ASSLTQGSTEAF
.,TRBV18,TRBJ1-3,ASSLTRNTIY
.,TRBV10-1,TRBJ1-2,ASSEYRDQGYT
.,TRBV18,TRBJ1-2,ASSPQETNYGYT
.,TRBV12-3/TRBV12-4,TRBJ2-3,ASSPYLGVQY
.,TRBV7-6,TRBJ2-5,ASSSPLAGGGEGTQY
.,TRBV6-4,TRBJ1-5,ASSGRGNKNGNQPQH
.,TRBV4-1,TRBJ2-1,ASSQVKTSGRGEQF
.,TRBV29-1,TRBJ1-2,SVERGQTRGYGYT
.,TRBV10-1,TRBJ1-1,ASSERGSTGNTEAF
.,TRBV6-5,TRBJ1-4,ASSSRRGWEKLF
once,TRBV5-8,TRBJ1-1,ASSLLRGTSEAF